Listed below are T cell receptor beta chains from one sample, sequenced in a study of cytomegalovirus exposure and HLA in healthy donors. Sequenced by immunoSEQ multiplex PCR; TCRdb stores in-frame clones only, minus some. This table has more than 75,000 clones, more than 80% appearing once. Source material: PBMCs. The receptors were sampled from a man aged 18 to 29 in good health and CMV-seronegative. Both conserved end residues are part of each CDR3. D genes are given only for firm matches. Clone size is not always given. Where it is, it says once, few, many or a class for expanded clones.

>-|TRBV27|TRBJ1-5|-
CASTQTQGNQPQHF
TGTGCCAGCACCCAAACGCAGGGCAATCAGCCCCAGCATTTT
>-|TRBV19|TRBJ2-3|TRBD2
CASKTGTRGTDTQYF
TGTGCCAGCAAGACTGGGACTAGGGGGACGGATACGCAGTATTTT
>-|TRBV15|TRBJ2-5|TRBD2
CATSRAFLGGRRETQYF
TGTGCCACCAGCAGGGCATTTCTGGGCGGGAGGAGGGAGACCCAGTACTTC
>-|TRBV6-1|TRBJ2-1|-
CASIGGGSRQVPRFF
TGTGCCAGCATCGGAGGAGGTTCGCGACAGGTCCCTCGGTTCTTC
>-|TRBV28|TRBJ2-6|-
CASMEGAGANVLTF
TGTGCCAGCATGGAGGGGGCCGGGGCCAACGTCCTGACTTTC
>few|TRBV19|TRBJ1-1|-
CASSRPPGRGNTEAFF
TGTGCCAGTAGTAGACCCCCCGGCAGGGGGAACACTGAAGCTTTCTTT
>once|TRBV28|TRBJ2-7|-
CASSLFTFRRSSYEQYF
TGTGCCAGCAGTTTATTTACATTCCGGAGGAGCTCCTACGAGCAGTACTTC
>-|TRBV15|TRBJ2-1|-
CATSRSQDPYNEQFF
TGTGCCACCAGCAGAAGCCAGGATCCCTACAATGAGCAGTTCTTC
>-|TRBV6-5|TRBJ2-5|-
CASSWGVGTQYF
TGTGCCAGCAGTTGGGGGGTTGGGACCCAGTACTTC
>-|TRBV28|TRBJ1-2|-
CASRPRQNGYTF
TGTGCCAGCAGGCCACGACAGAACGGCTACACCTTC
>-|TRBV11-2|TRBJ2-1|-
CASSLVGGKDEQFF
TGTGCCAGCAGCTTAGTGGGCGGGAAGGATGAGCAGTTCTTC
>-|TRBV19|TRBJ2-3|-
CASSIDRSGTDTQYF
TGTGCCAGTAGTATAGATCGCTCAGGAACAGATACGCAGTATTTT
>-|TRBV6-4|TRBJ2-1|TRBD2
CASSDSLEAGGGVFF
TGTGCCAGCAGTGACTCGCTAGAAGCGGGGGGGGGCGTGTTCTTC
>-|TRBV7-2|TRBJ2-1|TRBD2
CASSWQRDLTYNEQFF
TGTGCCAGCAGCTGGCAGCGGGACCTCACCTACAATGAGCAGTTCTTC
>-|TRBV5-4|TRBJ2-7|TRBD1
CASSTDRGRYEQYF
TGTGCCAGCAGCACCGACAGGGGGAGGTACGAGCAGTACTTC
>-|TRBV5-1|TRBJ2-5|TRBD2
CASSLRTSGRAETQYF
TGCGCCAGCAGCCTGAGGACTAGCGGGAGGGCAGAGACCCAGTACTTC
>-|TRBV12-2|TRBJ2-7|-
CAPAPGMGEQYF
TGTGCACCTGCCCCCGGGATGGGAGAGCAGTACTTC
>-|TRBV7-9|TRBJ2-7|TRBD1
CASSLTTGTGAFEQYF
TGTGCCAGCAGCTTAACTACCGGGACAGGGGCGTTCGAGCAGTACTTC
>-|TRBV4-1|TRBJ1-1|-
CASSQVAGSVNTEAFF
TGCGCCAGCAGCCAAGTCGCGGGGTCGGTGAACACTGAAGCTTTCTTT
>-|TRBV5-1|TRBJ2-5|-
CASSSGTKETQYF
TGCGCCAGCAGCTCCGGGACAAAAGAGACCCAGTACTTC
>-|TRBV25-1|TRBJ1-2|TRBD1
CASSLRGTGKNVNYTF
TGTGCCAGCAGTCTCCGAGGGACAGGGAAAAACGTAAACTACACCTTC
>-|TRBV9|TRBJ2-1|TRBD2
CASSRTSGSSYNEQFF
TGTGCCAGCAGCCGAACTAGCGGAAGCTCCTACAATGAGCAGTTCTTC